These 14 T cell receptor beta chains came from one sample sequenced in a study of identical twins. TCRdb itself ran the 5' RACE reads through MiXCR, one entry per CDR3 protein. The sample carries 500,000 to 650,000 distinct CDR3 sequences, about a fifth recorded once. Separately, the same data were catalogued under a study of yellow fever vaccine responses in identical twins.

Sequencing input: CD4+ T cells sorted from blood. The receptors come from a woman aged 18-29 years in good health.

The chain couples TRBV6-5 to TRBJ1-1; D is unclear. The CDR3 is 15 residues long. Germline V gives CDR1 MNHEY, CDR2 SVGAGI. V lost 0 bases, J lost 10 bases, and 18 bases lay in between. The CDR3 DNA reads as TGTGCCAGCAGTTACTCGATAGTGGGGATGCCCTCAGCTTTCTTT. Translating it yields CASSYSIVGMPSAFF.

The chain recombines TRBV5-1 with TRBJ2-7; D call uncertain. Germline V gene sequence: CDR1 SGHRS, CDR2 YFSETQ. The V gene lost 4 bases and the J gene lost 6 bases, with 17 bases spanning the gap. This CDR3 comprises 14 residues. The DNA for the CDR3 is TGCGCCAGCAGCCCTTCCATAGGATATGCCGAGCAGTACTTC. Protein product: CASSPSIGYAEQYF.

The J gene is TRBJ2-7, the V gene TRBV28; 9 nucleotides match TRBD2. The junction had 10 bases not matched to a gene; V was cut back by 7 bases and J by 6 bases. The CDR3 sequence is 14 residues long. From germline, CDR1 is MDHEN and CDR2 SYDVKM. The CDR3 region is CASNEREALPEQYF. For the CDR3, the DNA is TGTGCCAGCAACGAGCGGGAGGCCCTCCCCGAGCAGTACTTC.

This chain uses TRBV5-1 with TRBJ2-7, with D perhaps matching TRBD1 (6 bases). CDR3 length: 15 amino acids. Trimming cost V 0 bases and J 2 bases, with 12 bases left between them. CDR1 is SGHRS, CDR2 YFSETQ, per germline. The CDR3 here is CASSLGGTLPYEQYF. The CDR3 DNA sequence: TGCGCCAGCAGCTTGGGGGGGACACTCCCCTACGAGCAGTACTTC.

This chain links TRBV7-9 with TRBJ1-2; the match to TRBD1 covers 10 bases. Germline V lookup: CDR1 SEHNR, CDR2 FQNEAQ (reference sequence). V shed 5 bases, J shed 3 bases, and the junction held 9 bases outside the gene matches. This CDR3 spans 16 amino acids. The CDR3, as DNA: TGTGCCAGCAGCATATTAGGACAGGGGGTTTACTATGGCTACACCTTC. This codes for CASSILGQGVYYGYTF.

The rearrangement uses TRBV5-1 and TRBJ2-5; 9 positions match TRBD2. Germline CDR1 reads SGHRS; CDR2 reads YFSETQ. V lost 4 bases to trimming and J lost 4 bases; unmatched junction nucleotides: 14. The CDR3 length is 17 residues. The CDR3 loop reads CASSPRSGTSIGETQYF. CDR3 in DNA: TGCGCCAGCAGCCCACGCTCCGGGACTAGCATCGGAGAGACCCAGTACTTC.

This clonotype was observed a handful of times. CDR3 sequence (DNA): TGTGCCAGCAGGGGATTTTCACCCCTCCACTTT. It encodes CASRGFSPLHF. This sequence joins TRBV6-5 and TRBJ1-6, with D unclear. V was shortened by 6 bases and J by 9 bases, with 6 bases between the two germline ends. CDR3 length: 11 residues. Germline CDR1 is MNHEY and CDR2 is SVGAGI.

The chain uses TRBV12-3 or TRBV12-4 and TRBJ2-3; 7 bases line up with TRBD2. Trimming took 7 bases from V and 10 from J; bases not matched to a gene: 8. The CDR3 is 12 residues long. The CDR3 is CASKAAGVAQYF. The DNA for the CDR3 is TGTGCCAGCAAAGCCGCGGGAGTGGCGCAGTATTTT.

The V and J genes are TRBV5-1 and TRBJ2-7, with a possible D match to TRBD1 (6 bases). CDR1 and CDR2 (germline): SGHRS, YFSETQ. The CDR3 has 14 amino acids. Between the trimmed V and J ends, which lost 5 bases and 1 base, there was a span of 13 bases. CDR3 bases: TGCGCCAGCAGAGCCGGGACAAATTCCTACGAGCAGTACGTC. As protein: CASRAGTNSYEQYV.

The rearrangement links TRBV20-1 to TRBJ2-5; 13 positions agree with TRBD2. Germline V gives CDR1 DFQATT, CDR2 SNEGSKA (reference sequence). With 7 bases clipped from V and 7 bases from J, the junction kept 9 bases outside the gene matches. CDR3 length: 14 residues. The CDR3 protein is CSGSGLAGVGTQYF. Written as DNA, the CDR3 is TGCAGTGGGTCCGGACTAGCGGGAGTGGGGACCCAGTACTTC.

CDR3 nucleotide sequence: TGTGCCACCGGACAGGTCACCGGGGAGCTGTTTTTT. It yields the protein CATGQVTGELFF. This chain connects TRBV10-3 to TRBJ2-2, with 7 bases aligning to TRBD1. The CDR3 extends over 12 amino acids. J was trimmed by 4 bases and V by 10 bases; bases with no gene match: 3. Germline CDR1 and CDR2: ENHRY and SYGVKD.

This clonotype was counted a few times. The CDR3 nucleotides are TGTGCCATCCCCGGGACTAGCGGAGTCCGGAACACCGGGGAGCTGTTTTTT. Amino acids: CAIPGTSGVRNTGELFF. The rearrangement links TRBV12-3 or TRBV12-4 to TRBJ2-2, with 11 bases fitting TRBD2. V dropped 10 bases and J dropped 1; count of bases not matched to a gene: 11. This CDR3 spans 17 amino acids.

This clonotype was seen a handful of times. The gene calls are TRBV4-1 and TRBJ2-1; D possibly corresponds to TRBD1 (5 bases). CDR3 size: 17 residues. CDR1 is MGHRA and CDR2 is YSYEKL in the germline V gene. V was cut by 3 bases and J by 8 bases, with 23 bases left in between. Written as DNA, the CDR3 is TGCGCCAGCAGCCACACTCCCCAGGGTCGTCGGAGCGATGAGCAGTTCTTC. Amino acid sequence: CASSHTPQGRRSDEQFF.

The table lists this clonotype with many counts. The chain links TRBV5-1 to TRBJ2-1, with D perhaps TRBD2 (6 bases). V lost 0 bases and J lost 4, with 11 bases in between. Germline V lookup: CDR1 SGHRS, CDR2 YFSETQ. The CDR3 consists of 15 residues. The CDR3 reads CASSLAGTEYNEQFF. CDR3 DNA: TGCGCCAGCAGCTTGGCCGGGACTGAGTACAATGAGCAGTTCTTC.